Below are 11 T cell receptor beta chains sequenced from a single sample in a study of T cells of healthy individuals. Each CDR3 protein is one row after TCRdb ran MiXCR on the 5' RACE reads. Of 55,000 to 65,000 distinct CDR3 sequences in the sample, 15% to 20% were seen once. All receptors come from a human donor in good health.

This clonotype was counted many times. V is TRBV11-1 and J is TRBJ2-7, with 9 nucleotides matching TRBD1. The CDR3 is 15 residues long. Trimming at V came to 1 base and at J to 6 bases, leaving 7 bases not matched to a gene. Germline V gene lookup returns CDR1 SGHAT and CDR2 FQDESV (reference sequence). The CDR3 DNA sequence: TGTGCCAGCAGCTTAGACGTCGGGACAGGGTTCGAGCAGTACTTC. It encodes CASSLDVGTGFEQYF.

The CDR3 sequence is CASRINAGVHEQYF. The CDR3 DNA reads as TGCGCCAGCCGGATAAACGCGGGGGTCCACGAGCAGTACTTC. The rearrangement links TRBV5-1 to TRBJ2-7, with 7 bases identical to TRBD2. The CDR3 runs 14 residues. Germline CDR1 is SGHRS and CDR2 is YFSETQ. J lost 5 bases, V lost 7 bases, and 12 bases had no gene match.

The genes are TRBV4-2 and TRBJ2-2, with a weak D call TRBD1 (5 bases). The CDR3 length is 14 residues. The germline V gene has CDR1 LGHNA and CDR2 YNFKEQ. V lost 0 bases to trimming and J lost 4 bases, with 6 bases between them. The CDR3, as DNA: TGTGCCAGCAGCCAAGATGGGGCCACCGGGGAGCTGTTTTTT. Translation gives CASSQDGATGELFF.

This clonotype was counted only a few times. The V call is TRBV5-1, the J call TRBJ1-2; D unresolved. This CDR3 region has 13 residues. Looked up from germline, CDR1 is SGHRS and CDR2 is YFSETQ. V lost 3 bases and J lost 4, with 10 bases in between. CDR3 coding DNA: TGCGCCAGCAGCTCTGGACTGCTCTATGGCTACACCTTC. The encoded protein is CASSSGLLYGYTF.

This clonotype was observed at least ten times. CDR3 region: CSARAGEETQYF. CDR3 in DNA: TGCAGTGCTCGAGCGGGGGAAGAGACCCAGTACTTC. The chain combines TRBV20-1 with TRBJ2-5, with TRBD2 identical over 8 bases. V dropped 5 bases and J dropped 3; count of bases not matched to a gene: 2. CDR1 and CDR2 (germline): DFQATT, SNEGSKA (reference sequence). The CDR3 length is 12 residues.

The V and J genes are TRBV3-1 and TRBJ2-1; D may be TRBD2 (6 bases). V gave up 0 bases and J gave up 5 bases, with 17 bases separating them. The CDR3 runs 17 residues. The germline CDR1 and CDR2 sequences are LGHDT and YNNKEL (reference sequence). As DNA, the CDR3 is TGTGCCAGCAGCCAAGATGGGCCCCGGGACTTTGACAATGAGCAGTTCTTC. Translating gives CASSQDGPRDFDNEQFF.

This clonotype was recorded many times. The chain carries TRBV6-7 and TRBJ2-3; D ambiguous. TRBV6-7 is an ORF, with its function uncertain. There are 14 residues in the CDR3. The V and J ends lost 4 bases and 4 bases respectively, with 12 bases between them. The CDR3: CASSSHTGPDTQYF. As DNA, the CDR3 is TGTGCCAGCAGTTCGCACACGGGTCCAGATACGCAGTATTTT.

This clonotype is termed medium-sized (0.01 to 0.1%). The chain joins TRBV6-4 to TRBJ2-1, with 9 bases aligning to TRBD1. After removal of 0 bases from V and 3 bases from J, the junction contained 0 bases not matched to a gene. Germline V CDR1 and CDR2: MRHNA, SNTAGT. CDR3 size: 15 residues. CDR3 coding DNA: TGTGCCAGCAGTGACTCGACAGGGGGCTACAATGAGCAGTTCTTC. It translates to CASSDSTGGYNEQFF.

The CDR3 DNA follows: TGCGCCAGCAGTGAAACCGTGAGGAGTCAAGAGACCCAGTACTTC. Protein product: CASSETVRSQETQYF. The J gene is TRBJ2-5, the V gene TRBV5-1; D unresolved. CDR1 is SGHRS, CDR2 YFSETQ, per germline. The V end was cut by 5 bases, the J end by 2 bases, with 16 bases between. The CDR3 runs to 15 residues.

This chain uses TRBV5-1 with TRBJ2-1, with TRBD2 as a possible D gene (6 bases). Germline V CDR1 and CDR2: SGHRS, YFSETQ. V gave up 1 base and J gave up 6 bases, with 26 bases separating them. This CDR3 has 19 residues. This chain's CDR3 is CASSLIFSLVRGARNEQFF. CDR3 in DNA: TGCGCCAGCAGCTTGATTTTTTCCTTGGTGCGGGGAGCACGCAATGAGCAGTTCTTC.

This clonotype was seen ten or more times. This chain links TRBV6-1 with TRBJ2-3; tentative D call: TRBD1 (5 bases). The V end lost 3 bases, the J end lost 3 bases, and 10 bases lay between the germline ends. This CDR3 has 14 residues. Germline V lookup: CDR1 MNHNS, CDR2 SASEGT. Written as DNA, the CDR3 is TGTGCCAGCAGTGAGCCAGGGAAAACAGATACGCAGTATTTT. It translates to CASSEPGKTDTQYF.